This T cell receptor (beta chain) was sequenced in a study of siplizumab effects on memory and regulatory T cells. General study findings and limits: Apparently key alloresponse contributors, naive T cells also seemed more diverse than memory cells.

A note on this clone: Antigen: not known.

CDR1 is SGDLS and CDR2 is YYNGEE in the germline V gene. The V end lost 1 base, the J end lost 1 base, and 6 bases lay between the germline ends. The CDR3 is made up of 14 amino acids. Profiling relied on immunoSEQ multiplex PCR, and the TCRdb table lists in-frame clones only, not all of them. The sample has some 100,000 clones, roughly 92% seen once; the top ten hold roughly 0.6%. This TCR was recovered from a human donor in good health. The J gene is TRBJ1-3, the V gene TRBV9; D call uncertain. The sample comprised Tregs sorted from blood. The CDR3 region is CASSVTQSGNTIYF. The CDR3 DNA sequence: TGTGCCAGCAGCGTAACCCAGTCTGGAAACACCATATATTTT.